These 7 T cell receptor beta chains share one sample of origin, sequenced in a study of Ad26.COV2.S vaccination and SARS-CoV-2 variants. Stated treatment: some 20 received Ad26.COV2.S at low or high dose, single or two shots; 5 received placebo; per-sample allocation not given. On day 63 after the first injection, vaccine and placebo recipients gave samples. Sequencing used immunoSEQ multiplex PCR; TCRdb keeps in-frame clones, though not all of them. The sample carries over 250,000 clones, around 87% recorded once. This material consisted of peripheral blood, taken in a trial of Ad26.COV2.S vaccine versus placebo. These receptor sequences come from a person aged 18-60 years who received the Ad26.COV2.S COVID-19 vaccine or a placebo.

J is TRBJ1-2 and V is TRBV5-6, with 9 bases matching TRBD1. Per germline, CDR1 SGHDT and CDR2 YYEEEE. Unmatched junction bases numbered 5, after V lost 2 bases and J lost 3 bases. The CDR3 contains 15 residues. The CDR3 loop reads CASSFSGQGYYGYTF. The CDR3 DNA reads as TGTGCCAGCAGCTTTTCTGGACAGGGGTACTATGGCTACACCTTC.

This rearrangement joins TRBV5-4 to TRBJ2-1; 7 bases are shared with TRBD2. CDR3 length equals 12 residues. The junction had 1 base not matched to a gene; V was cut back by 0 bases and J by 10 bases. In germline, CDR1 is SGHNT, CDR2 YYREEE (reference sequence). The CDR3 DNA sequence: TGTGCCAGCAGCTTGGACGGGAGGGAGCAGTTCTTC. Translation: CASSLDGREQFF.

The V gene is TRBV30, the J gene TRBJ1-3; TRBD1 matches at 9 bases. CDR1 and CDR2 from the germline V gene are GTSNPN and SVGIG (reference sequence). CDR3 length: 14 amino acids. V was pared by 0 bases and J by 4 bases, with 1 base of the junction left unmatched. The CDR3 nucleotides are TGTGCCTGGAGTGTAGGGACAGGGGGAAACACCATATATTTT. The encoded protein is CAWSVGTGGNTIYF.

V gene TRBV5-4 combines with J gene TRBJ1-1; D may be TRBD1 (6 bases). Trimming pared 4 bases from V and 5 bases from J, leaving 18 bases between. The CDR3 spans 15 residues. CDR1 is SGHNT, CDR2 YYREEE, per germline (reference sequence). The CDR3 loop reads CASSPGGGAGTEAFF. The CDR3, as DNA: TGTGCCAGCAGCCCTGGGGGGGGCGCGGGAACTGAAGCTTTCTTT. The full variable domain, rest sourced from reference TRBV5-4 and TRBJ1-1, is ETGVTQSPTHLIKTRGQQVTLRCSSQSGHNTVSWYQQALGQGPQFIFQYYREEENGRGNFPPRFSGLQFPNYSSELNVNALELDDSALYLCASSPGGGAGTEAFFGQGTRLTVV.

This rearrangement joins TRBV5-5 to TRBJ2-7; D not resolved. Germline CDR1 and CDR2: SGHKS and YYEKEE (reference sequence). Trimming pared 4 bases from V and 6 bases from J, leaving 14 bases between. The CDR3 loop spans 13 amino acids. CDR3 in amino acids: CASSRIGLSEQYF. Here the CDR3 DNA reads TGTGCCAGCAGCCGTATCGGGCTTAGCGAGCAGTACTTC.

Here the CDR3 DNA reads TGTGCCAGCACTCGGGACAGGGGTTGGGGTGAGCAGTTCTTC. This gives the protein CASTRDRGWGEQFF. The chain carries TRBV6-5 and TRBJ2-1; TRBD1 aligns across 10 bases. The V gene end was trimmed by 7 bases and the J gene end by 9 bases; junction bases not matched to a gene: 9. CDR1 MNHEY and CDR2 SVGAGI come from the germline V gene. The CDR3 has 14 residues.

CDR3 sequence (DNA): TGTGCCTGGAGTGTACTGGGAAACGAGCAGTACTTC. Translating gives CAWSVLGNEQYF. This chain joins TRBV30 and TRBJ2-7; D uncertain. V lost 0 bases, J lost 5 bases, and 8 bases lay in between. The CDR3 runs to 12 residues. The germline gives CDR1 GTSNPN, CDR2 SVGIG (reference sequence).